This T cell receptor (beta chain) was sequenced for a study of T cells expressing NK-cell markers (dated by TCRdb to 2020 to 2021). Context from the whole study: TCR beta-chain repertoires were profiled in sorted CD3+CD56+NKG2C+, CD3+CD56+NKG2C- and CD3+CD56-NKG2C+ T-cell subsets from about 8 donors. Of the eight sequenced donors, seven were found to be HCMV-seropositive and one was found to be HCMV-seronegative. All eight donors whose samples were sequenced were randomly selected healthy volunteers, three of them men and five women. Sequencing of the libraries produced 2 x 150 bp reads on Illumina HiSeq 2000/2500, MiSeq or NextSeq.

What the authors observed across the whole study: Those dominant clonotypes were again the most abundant among CD3+CD56-NKG2C+ cells in a few donors, at roughly 25-60.1%. In several donors, the dominant CD3+CD56+NKG2C+ clonotypes were among the top 10 CD8+ clonotypes and accounted for roughly 1.0-7.0% of CD8+ T cells. It remained unclear whether the expanded NKG2C-expressing T cell clones were specific for HCMV antigens.

HCMV-specific IgG was detected in serum with a commercial ELISA kit to determine HCMV serostatus. Peripheral blood mononuclear cells were isolated from blood by Ficoll density gradient centrifugation. As encoded in the germline V gene, CDR1 is SGHTA while CDR2 is FQGNSA. The CDR3 goes from the cysteine to the phenylalanine over 14 residues. No DNA sequence is on record. The sample was run on an Illumina HiSeq 2000. TCR beta cDNA libraries were made by 5'RACE template switching that added a universal primer site and unique molecular identifiers. cDNA synthesis was primed from the TCR beta constant segment, followed by two successive PCR amplification steps. As for the authors' bioinformatics: Reads were demultiplexed and grouped by UMI with MIGEC, and clonotypes were assembled and quantified with MiTCR. To exclude erroneous sequences, any TCR cDNA sequence not supported by at least two reads was discarded. Downstream repertoire analysis used the tcR package, and clonotypes were matched across fractions by CDR3 nucleotide sequence plus V segment. VDJmatch was used to annotate antigen specificity against VDJdb, with one amino acid substitution in CDR3 allowed. After TCRdb reprocessed the reads, each CDR3 protein sequence was kept as one row, without DNA. Here the V and J calls rest on TCRdb's processing, not on the authors' analysis. The table of this sample itemizes 400,000 to 550,000 distinct CDR3 sequences. The ten most abundant clones make up more than 7% of the sample.

As regards this clonotype: Its antigen remains unidentified.

The sample comprised blood T cells: a sorted CD56 or NKG2C T cell subset, CD4+ or CD8+ T cells, or bulk PBMC T cells (not recorded which). The sequence joins TRBV7-2 to TRBJ2-5; TCRdb's D gene call, TRBD1, goes unchecked for lack of DNA. The receptor comes from a woman between 18 and 70 years old in good health. The CDR3 here reads CASSLDTRKETQYF.